The sequence of this T cell receptor (beta chain) was determined in a study of T cells in Graves' hyperthyroidism and ophthalmopathy. Study-wide points: A 13 V-J signature model discriminated ophthalmopathy versus stable hyperthyroidism.

The ends lost 2 bases at V and 3 bases at J; junction bases unmatched: 6. The CDR3 extends over 15 amino acids. CDR1 is SGHTA and CDR2 is FQGTGA in the germline V gene. Hyperthyroidism, newly diagnosed and lasting under 2 months, affected patients aged 18 to 65. TCR beta CDR3 regions were amplified from RNA transcripts. The HTBI primer set was used in a first-round RT-PCR of the TCR CDR3. TCRdb reprocessed the multiplex PCR reads via MiXCR and lists one record per CDR3 protein. The table shows some 510,000 distinct CDR3 sequences, with around 20% occurring only once. For this clonotype: What it binds is not known.

V is TRBV7-3 and J is TRBJ2-7; 8 bases align to TRBD1. The clonotype comes from a man aged 18 to 30 with Graves' hyperthyroidism. The material sequenced was blood. The CDR3 is CASSLRGQASYEQYF. The CDR3, as DNA: TGTGCCAGCAGCTTACGGGGACAGGCGAGCTACGAGCAGTACTTC.